Below are 9 T cell receptor beta chains sequenced from a single sample in a study of T cell changes during pregnancy in multiple sclerosis. Sequenced by immunoSEQ multiplex PCR; TCRdb stores in-frame clones only, minus some. The data contain 35,000 to 45,000 clones, approximately 89% of them singletons. The sample in question was CD4+ T cells from peripheral blood mononuclear cells, obtained after pregnancy. These TCRs come from a female donor in good health, enrolled as a control in a pregnancy study.

This clone was seen a handful of times. The chain joins TRBV27 to TRBJ1-6; tentatively, D is TRBD1 (5 bases). V gave up 5 bases and J gave up 1 base, with 27 bases separating them. The CDR3 runs to 21 residues. The germline V gene has CDR1 MNHEY and CDR2 SMNVEV (reference sequence). CDR3 residues: CASSLTPRAGTIRSYNSPLHF. CDR3 bases: TGTGCCAGCAGTCTTACTCCCCGGGCGGGGACGATTAGGTCCTATAATTCACCCCTCCACTTT.

The chain uses TRBV7-9 and TRBJ1-1; TRBD1 might be the D (5 bases). The V end was cut by 1 base, the J end by 6 bases, with 12 bases between. The V gene's germline CDR1 is SEHNR and CDR2 FQNEAQ (reference sequence). The CDR3 contains 14 residues. In DNA form, the CDR3 reads TGTGCCAGCAGCTTAGATTCGGGCAGGGCTGAAGCTTTCTTT. It yields the protein CASSLDSGRAEAFF.

The rearrangement links TRBV19 to TRBJ2-7, with 9 bases matching TRBD1. This CDR3 spans 16 amino acids. The J segment lost 3 bases and the V segment lost 3 bases, leaving 9 bases of the junction unmatched. Germline V CDR1 and CDR2: LNHDA, SQIVND (reference sequence). In nucleotides, the CDR3 is TGTGCCAGTAGTATCTTCGGGGGACAGGGACGCTACGAGCAGTACTTC. Translation: CASSIFGGQGRYEQYF. Complete variable domain (other parts from reference TRBV19 and TRBJ2-7): DGGITQSPKYLFRKEGQNVTLSCEQNLNHDAMYWYRQDPGQGLRLIYYSQIVNDFQKGDIAEGYSVSREKKESFPLTVTSAQKNPTAFYLCASSIFGGQGRYEQYFGPGTRLTVT.

The chain couples TRBV11-3 to TRBJ2-5; 8 nucleotides align to TRBD1. J lost 3 bases, V lost 5 bases, and 5 bases had no gene match. CDR1 is SGHNT and CDR2 is YENEEA in the germline V gene. The CDR3 length is 14 residues. The DNA of the CDR3 is TGTGCCAGCAGCAAAGGACAGGGTAAAGAGACCCAGTACTTC. The encoded protein is CASSKGQGKETQYF. Full variable domain (remainder filled in from reference TRBV11-3 and TRBJ2-5): EAGVVQSPRYKIIEKKQPVAFWCNPISGHNTLYWYLQNLGQGPELLIRYENEEAVDDSQLPKDRFSAERLKGVDSTLKIQPAELGDSAVYLCASSKGQGKETQYFGPGTRLLVL.

The rearrangement uses TRBV6-5 and TRBJ1-3; D is undetermined. The CDR3 is made up of 15 amino acids. In germline, CDR1 is MNHEY, CDR2 SVGAGI. Between the trimmed V and J ends, which lost 4 bases and 0 bases, there was a span of 10 bases. The CDR3 spells CASSSERTSGNTIYF. The CDR3 DNA reads as TGTGCCAGCAGTTCCGAGCGGACCTCTGGAAACACCATATATTTT.

The chain is built from TRBV7-6 and TRBJ2-7, with TRBD2 as a possible D gene (6 bases). Between the trimmed V and J ends, which lost 0 bases and 2 bases, there was a span of 11 bases. The CDR3 consists of 15 residues. CDR1 is SGHVS, CDR2 FNYEAQ, per germline. CDR3: CASSLANSGPYEQYF. CDR3 nucleotide sequence: TGTGCCAGCAGCTTAGCGAATAGCGGACCCTACGAGCAGTACTTC. Full variable domain (remainder filled in from reference TRBV7-6 and TRBJ2-7): GAGVSQSPRYKVTKRGQDVALRCDPISGHVSLYWYRQALGQGPEFLTYFNYEAQQDKSGLPNDRFSAERPEGSISTLTIQRTEQRDSAMYRCASSLANSGPYEQYFGPGTRLTVT.

This clone showed up just a few times. The chain links TRBV19 to TRBJ1-1; D is unclear. This CDR3 contains 14 residues. Germline assignment: CDR1 LNHDA and CDR2 SQIVND (reference sequence). Trimming took off 1 base at V and 7 bases at J, with 13 bases between the two ends. CDR3 loop: CASSIVGGISEAFF. CDR3 coding DNA: TGTGCCAGTAGTATAGTTGGAGGGATTAGTGAAGCTTTCTTT.

This clone was seen more than once but under ten times. The chain uses TRBV6-5 and TRBJ2-1, with 12 bases that match TRBD2. CDR3 length equals 15 residues. V lost 5 bases, J lost 5 bases, and 4 bases stayed unmatched. CDR1 is MNHEY, CDR2 SVGAGI, per germline. The CDR3 spells CASSRTSGGNNEQFF. DNA for the CDR3: TGTGCCAGCAGTCGAACTAGCGGGGGGAACAATGAGCAGTTCTTC.

The chain joins TRBV6-6 to TRBJ1-3, with a possible D match to TRBD1 (6 bases). Trimming took off 6 bases at V and 4 bases at J, with 19 bases between the two ends. Germline V gene data show CDR1 as MNHNY and CDR2 as SVGAGI (reference sequence). This CDR3 comprises 16 residues. CDR3 coding DNA: TGTGCCAGCAGCTCGGTAGGATCAGGGACAGGAAACACCATATATTTT. This encodes CASSSVGSGTGNTIYF.